Shown below are 28 T cell receptor beta chains from a single sample sequenced in a study of cytomegalovirus exposure and HLA in healthy donors. PCR primers comprised 60 Vbeta and 13 Jbeta primers. The protocol was immunoSEQ multiplex PCR, while the TCRdb copy is restricted to in-frame clones and leaves out a portion. The sample data list about 91,000 clones. Specimen: PBMCs. These receptors came from a woman in her twenties or thirties in good health and CMV-seronegative.

The genes are TRBV28 and TRBJ2-4; unclear D gene. CDR1 and CDR2 from the germline V gene are MDHEN and SYDVKM. V was trimmed by 3 bases and J by 0 bases, leaving 18 bases between them. The CDR3 runs to 18 residues. The CDR3 loop is CASSLFWPTRKAKNIQYF. The CDR3 DNA is TGTGCCAGCAGTTTGTTTTGGCCAACCAGGAAAGCCAAAAACATTCAGTACTTC.

The CDR3 loop reads CASSQDNQPQHF. In DNA form, the CDR3 reads TGTGCCAGCTCCCAGGACAATCAGCCCCAGCATTTT. This chain uses TRBV6-1 with TRBJ1-5; D is ambiguous. Trimming left V 8 bases short and J 3 bases short, with 8 bases between. The CDR3 extends over 12 amino acids. Germline lookup yields CDR1 MNHNS and CDR2 SASEGT.

The chain combines TRBV9 with TRBJ2-7, with TRBD2 matching over 14 bases. The V segment lost 3 bases and the J segment 6 bases; nucleotides outside the gene matches: 5. The CDR3 extends over 15 amino acids. The germline CDR1 and CDR2 sequences are SGDLS and YYNGEE. CDR3 loop: CASSALGLAGGEQYF. In DNA, the CDR3 is TGTGCCAGCAGCGCCCTCGGACTAGCGGGGGGCGAGCAGTACTTC.

The chain has TRBV19 and TRBJ1-3, with D uncertain. CDR1 LNHDA and CDR2 SQIVND come from the germline V gene (reference sequence). V lost 4 bases and J lost 2, with 12 bases in between. CDR3 length equals 15 residues. The CDR3 sequence is CASSSYGVAGNTIYF. CDR3 in DNA: TGTGCCAGTAGTAGCTACGGGGTGGCTGGAAACACCATATATTTT.

V is TRBV28 and J is TRBJ1-1; perhaps TRBD1 as D (5 bases). The CDR3 loop spans 11 amino acids. Trimming took off 2 bases at V and 8 bases at J, with 6 bases between the two ends. CDR1 is MDHEN and CDR2 is SYDVKM in the germline V gene. As DNA, the CDR3 is TGTGCCAGCAGTTTAAACAGGGAAGCTTTCTTT. Its translation: CASSLNREAFF.

The chain links TRBV27 to TRBJ1-1; 9 nucleotides line up with TRBD1. Germline V gene lookup returns CDR1 MNHEY and CDR2 SMNVEV (reference sequence). CDR3 length equals 17 residues. V was clipped by 3 bases and J by 2 bases; unmatched bases: 10. CDR3 nucleotides: TGTGCCAGCAGTTTCGGAATACAGGGGGCGGGAAACACTGAAGCTTTCTTT. Protein sequence: CASSFGIQGAGNTEAFF.

The chain employs TRBV13 and TRBJ2-1; 7 bases align to TRBD1. Looked up from germline, CDR1 is PRHDT and CDR2 is FYEKMQ (reference sequence). Trimming took 5 bases from V and 10 from J; bases not matched to a gene: 5. CDR3 size: 12 residues. CDR3 protein: CASSATGWEQFF. CDR3 in DNA: TGTGCCAGCAGCGCGACAGGGTGGGAGCAGTTCTTC.

The V and J genes are TRBV18 and TRBJ1-3; D possibly corresponds to TRBD1 (6 bases). Germline V gene data show CDR1 as KGHSH and CDR2 as LQKENI. Deletions cut 1 base from V and 2 bases from J, with 6 bases between. The CDR3 extends over 14 amino acids. The CDR3 DNA sequence: TGTGCCAGCTCACCACAGGGGGCTGGAAACACCATATATTTT. Translating it yields CASSPQGAGNTIYF.

The chain joins TRBV28 to TRBJ1-1, with a tentative D call TRBD1 (6 bases). Trimming stripped 5 bases from V and 5 bases from J, with 15 bases between. Germline loops: CDR1 MDHEN, CDR2 SYDVKM. The CDR3 totals 14 residues. CDR3 in DNA: TGTGCCAGCAGTCCTACTACAGGGACGACTGAAGCTTTCTTT. Its translation is CASSPTTGTTEAFF.

The V call is TRBV7-9, the J call TRBJ1-4; TRBD1 matches 8 bases. Germline V gene sequence: CDR1 SEHNR, CDR2 FQNEAQ (reference sequence). V trimming: 3 bases; J trimming: 8 bases; junction bases outside the gene matches: 5. This CDR3 spans 14 amino acids. The DNA of the CDR3 is TGTGCCAGCAGCTTTTCCCAGGGGGCCGAAAAACTGTTTTTT. It is translated as CASSFSQGAEKLFF.

This chain connects TRBV5-1 to TRBJ1-1; 8 positions match TRBD1. This CDR3 is built from 15 residues. The germline gives CDR1 SGHRS, CDR2 YFSETQ. Trimming took 4 bases from V and 0 from J; bases not matched to a gene: 5. The CDR3 nucleotides are TGCGCCAGCAGCGGCACAGGGGGGCTGAACACTGAAGCTTTCTTT. It is translated as CASSGTGGLNTEAFF.

This chain links TRBV28 with TRBJ2-7; TRBD2 matches at 9 bases. V was clipped by 3 bases and J by 7 bases; unmatched bases: 13. The CDR3 spans 16 residues. The germline V gene has CDR1 MDHEN and CDR2 SYDVKM. The CDR3 sequence is CASSFVTSGPSGEQYF. In DNA, the CDR3 is TGTGCCAGCAGTTTTGTGACTAGCGGCCCCTCGGGGGAGCAGTACTTC. The full variable domain, rest sourced from reference TRBV28 and TRBJ2-7, is DVKVTQSSRYLVKRTGEKVFLECVQDMDHENMFWYRQDPGLGLRLIYFSYDVKMKEKGDIPEGYSVSREKKERFSLILESASTNQTSMYLCASSFVTSGPSGEQYFGPGTRLTVT.

The V and J genes are TRBV7-9 and TRBJ2-5, with 8 bases fitting TRBD1. The CDR3 length is 16 residues. CDR1 SEHNR and CDR2 FQNEAQ come from the germline V gene (reference sequence). V shed 5 bases and J 2 bases; nucleotides not matched to a gene: 10. The CDR3 nucleotides read TGTGCCAGCAGCCCCTCATCGTGGACAGGGCAAGAGACCCAGTACTTC. Translated, it gives CASSPSSWTGQETQYF.

CDR3 DNA: TGTGCCAGCAGCCCGGGAGCTGAGCCCTCCTACGAGCAGTACTTC. It yields the protein CASSPGAEPSYEQYF. The chain couples TRBV7-8 to TRBJ2-7, with D maybe TRBD2 (6 bases). This CDR3 is 15 amino acids long. The germline gives CDR1 SGHVS, CDR2 FQNEAQ. The V end lost 5 bases, the J end lost 0 bases, and 14 bases lay between the germline ends.

CDR3 residues: CASSLSRTGSSNQPQHF. CDR3 in DNA: TGTGCCAGCAGCTTATCACGGACAGGGAGTAGCAATCAGCCCCAGCATTTT. This chain uses TRBV7-8 with TRBJ1-5; TRBD1 matches at 8 bases. Germline CDR1 is SGHVS and CDR2 is FQNEAQ. The CDR3 has 17 residues. Unmatched junction bases numbered 6, after V lost 2 bases and J lost 0 bases.

This chain connects TRBV27 to TRBJ2-7; TRBD2 matches 15 bases. Germline CDR1 and CDR2: MNHEY and SMNVEV (reference sequence). J gave up 6 bases and V 3 bases, and 3 bases lay outside the gene matches. The CDR3 is 15 residues long. The CDR3 region is CASSFRTSGRGEQYF. CDR3 in DNA: TGTGCCAGCAGTTTTCGGACTAGCGGGAGGGGCGAGCAGTACTTC.

CDR3 bases: TGTGCCAGCAGTTTAGCCGCTAGCGGGGGGGGGTATGAGCAGTTCTTC. This gives the protein CASSLAASGGGYEQFF. The chain has TRBV27 and TRBJ2-1; 12 positions agree with TRBD2. Unmatched junction bases numbered 7, after V lost 2 bases and J lost 8 bases. Per germline, CDR1 MNHEY and CDR2 SMNVEV (reference sequence). The CDR3 has 16 amino acids.

This chain joins TRBV28 and TRBJ2-7; possibly TRBD1 for D (5 bases). Germline V gives CDR1 MDHEN, CDR2 SYDVKM. The CDR3 runs to 15 residues. V gave up 6 bases and J gave up 0 bases, with 15 bases separating them. CDR3 in amino acids: CASRPQTGASYEQYF. Written as DNA, the CDR3 is TGTGCCAGCAGACCTCAAACAGGTGCCTCCTACGAGCAGTACTTC.

The rearrangement joins TRBV7-6 to TRBJ1-1, with D possibly TRBD1 on 5 matching bases. Germline CDR1 SGHVS, CDR2 FNYEAQ. Trimming pared 5 bases from V and 3 bases from J, leaving 10 bases between. This CDR3 region has 13 residues. The CDR3 reads CASSPGKHTEAFF. The CDR3 bases are TGTGCCAGCAGCCCAGGGAAGCACACTGAAGCTTTCTTT.

V gene TRBV27 combines with J gene TRBJ2-5; no clear D. CDR1 MNHEY and CDR2 SMNVEV come from the germline V gene (reference sequence). This CDR3 is built from 14 residues. V was pared by 5 bases and J by 0 bases, with 10 bases between. CDR3 amino acids: CASSPLRYQETQYF. In DNA form, the CDR3 reads TGTGCCAGCAGTCCGCTCCGGTACCAAGAGACCCAGTACTTC.

The chain recombines TRBV7-9 with TRBJ2-2; 7 positions match TRBD1. The V gene end was trimmed by 8 bases and the J gene end by 0 bases; junction bases not matched to a gene: 3. The CDR3 runs to 14 residues. Per the germline V gene, CDR1 is SEHNR and CDR2 is FQNEAQ (reference sequence). CDR3 sequence: CASADRANTGELFF. CDR3 nucleotide sequence: TGTGCCAGCGCTGACAGGGCGAACACCGGGGAGCTGTTTTTT. The complete variable domain, with remaining parts taken from reference TRBV7-9 and TRBJ2-2, reads DTGVSQNPRHKITKRGQNVTFRCDPISEHNRLYWYRQTLGQGPEFLTYFQNEAQLEKSRLLSDRFSAERPKGSFSTLEIQRTEQGDSAMYLCASADRANTGELFFGEGSRLTVL.

This chain uses TRBV25-1 with TRBJ2-2, with D unclear. The CDR3 totals 14 residues. Germline loops: CDR1 MGHDK, CDR2 SYGVNS. The germline V and J ends were trimmed by 6 bases and 3 bases, with 11 bases remaining between them. This chain's CDR3 is CASRDTRDTGELFF. In DNA form, the CDR3 reads TGTGCCAGCAGAGATACACGGGACACCGGGGAGCTGTTTTTT.

The chain is built from TRBV19 and TRBJ1-1; 7 bases align to TRBD1. This CDR3 is 14 amino acids long. CDR1 LNHDA and CDR2 SQIVND come from the germline V gene (reference sequence). V lost 4 bases to trimming and J lost 4 bases; unmatched junction nucleotides: 6. In DNA, the CDR3 is TGTGCCAGTAGTAGTTACAGGGGTAGCACTGAAGCTTTCTTT. It translates to CASSSYRGSTEAFF.

This rearrangement joins TRBV2 to TRBJ1-5, with D possibly TRBD1 on 6 matching bases. The germline V and J ends were trimmed by 1 base and 7 bases, with 14 bases remaining between them. The CDR3 runs 15 residues. Per the germline V gene, CDR1 is SNHLY and CDR2 is FYNNEI. The CDR3 DNA sequence: TGTGCCAGCAGTGAAGGGGAACAGGGAATACAGCCCCAGCATTTT. This gives the protein CASSEGEQGIQPQHF.

The genes are TRBV5-1 and TRBJ1-4; D remains ambiguous. The CDR3 totals 15 residues. Deletions cut 2 bases from V and 2 bases from J, with 10 bases between. Germline lookup yields CDR1 SGHRS and CDR2 YFSETQ. The CDR3 region has the DNA TGCGCCAGCAGCTTATGGCGGGGTACTAATGAAAAACTGTTTTTT. This sequence encodes CASSLWRGTNEKLFF.

The rearrangement joins TRBV5-1 to TRBJ2-5, with 7 nucleotides matching TRBD2. CDR3 length: 17 amino acids. Trimming removed 4 bases from V and 4 bases from J; junction bases left unmatched: 16. Germline V gives CDR1 SGHRS, CDR2 YFSETQ. In DNA, the CDR3 is TGCGCCAGCAGCCCGGCGGGAGTAAATCGTCGGGGAGAGACCCAGTACTTC. Protein: CASSPAGVNRRGETQYF.

J is TRBJ2-7 and V is TRBV7-9; the match to TRBD2 covers 7 bases. Germline V gene data show CDR1 as SEHNR and CDR2 as FQNEAQ (reference sequence). The CDR3 is 14 amino acids. V shed 3 bases, J shed 1 base, and the junction held 3 bases outside the gene matches. CDR3 sequence reads: CASSFRGESYEQYF. The CDR3 DNA sequence: TGTGCCAGCAGCTTCCGGGGGGAATCCTACGAGCAGTACTTC.

The chain employs TRBV19 and TRBJ2-7; 7 positions agree with TRBD2. There are 15 residues in the CDR3. CDR1 is LNHDA and CDR2 is SQIVND in the germline V gene (reference sequence). J was trimmed by 0 bases and V by 3 bases; bases with no gene match: 5. The CDR3 DNA sequence: TGTGCCAGTAGTATCGGGGGGTTGAGCTCCTACGAGCAGTACTTC. It codes for CASSIGGLSSYEQYF.